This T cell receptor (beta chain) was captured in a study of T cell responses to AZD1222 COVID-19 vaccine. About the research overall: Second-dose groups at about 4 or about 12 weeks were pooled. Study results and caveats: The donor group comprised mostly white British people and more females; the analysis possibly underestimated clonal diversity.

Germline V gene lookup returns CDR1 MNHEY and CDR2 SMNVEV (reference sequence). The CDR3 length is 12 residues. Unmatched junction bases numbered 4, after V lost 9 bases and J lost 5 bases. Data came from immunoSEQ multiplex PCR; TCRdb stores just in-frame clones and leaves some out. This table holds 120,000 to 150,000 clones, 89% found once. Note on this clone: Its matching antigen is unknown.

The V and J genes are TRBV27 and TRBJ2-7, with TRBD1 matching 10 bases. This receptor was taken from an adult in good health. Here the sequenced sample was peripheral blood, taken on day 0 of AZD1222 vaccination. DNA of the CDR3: TGTGCCAGTTGGACAGGGGGACACGAGCAGTACTTC. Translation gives CASWTGGHEQYF.